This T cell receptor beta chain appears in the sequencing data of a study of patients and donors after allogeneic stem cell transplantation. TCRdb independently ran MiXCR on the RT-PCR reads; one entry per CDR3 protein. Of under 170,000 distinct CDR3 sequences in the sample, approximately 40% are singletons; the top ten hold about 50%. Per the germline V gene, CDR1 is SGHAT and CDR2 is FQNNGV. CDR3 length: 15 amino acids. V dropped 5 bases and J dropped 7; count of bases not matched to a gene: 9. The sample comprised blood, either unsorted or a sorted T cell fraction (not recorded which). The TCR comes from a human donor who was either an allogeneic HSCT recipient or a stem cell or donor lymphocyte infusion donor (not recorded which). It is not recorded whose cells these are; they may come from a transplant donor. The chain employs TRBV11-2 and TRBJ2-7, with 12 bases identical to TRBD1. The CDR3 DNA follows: TGTGCCAGCAGCCATCGGGGACAGGGGGCACGGGAGCAGTACTTC. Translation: CASSHRGQGAREQYF.